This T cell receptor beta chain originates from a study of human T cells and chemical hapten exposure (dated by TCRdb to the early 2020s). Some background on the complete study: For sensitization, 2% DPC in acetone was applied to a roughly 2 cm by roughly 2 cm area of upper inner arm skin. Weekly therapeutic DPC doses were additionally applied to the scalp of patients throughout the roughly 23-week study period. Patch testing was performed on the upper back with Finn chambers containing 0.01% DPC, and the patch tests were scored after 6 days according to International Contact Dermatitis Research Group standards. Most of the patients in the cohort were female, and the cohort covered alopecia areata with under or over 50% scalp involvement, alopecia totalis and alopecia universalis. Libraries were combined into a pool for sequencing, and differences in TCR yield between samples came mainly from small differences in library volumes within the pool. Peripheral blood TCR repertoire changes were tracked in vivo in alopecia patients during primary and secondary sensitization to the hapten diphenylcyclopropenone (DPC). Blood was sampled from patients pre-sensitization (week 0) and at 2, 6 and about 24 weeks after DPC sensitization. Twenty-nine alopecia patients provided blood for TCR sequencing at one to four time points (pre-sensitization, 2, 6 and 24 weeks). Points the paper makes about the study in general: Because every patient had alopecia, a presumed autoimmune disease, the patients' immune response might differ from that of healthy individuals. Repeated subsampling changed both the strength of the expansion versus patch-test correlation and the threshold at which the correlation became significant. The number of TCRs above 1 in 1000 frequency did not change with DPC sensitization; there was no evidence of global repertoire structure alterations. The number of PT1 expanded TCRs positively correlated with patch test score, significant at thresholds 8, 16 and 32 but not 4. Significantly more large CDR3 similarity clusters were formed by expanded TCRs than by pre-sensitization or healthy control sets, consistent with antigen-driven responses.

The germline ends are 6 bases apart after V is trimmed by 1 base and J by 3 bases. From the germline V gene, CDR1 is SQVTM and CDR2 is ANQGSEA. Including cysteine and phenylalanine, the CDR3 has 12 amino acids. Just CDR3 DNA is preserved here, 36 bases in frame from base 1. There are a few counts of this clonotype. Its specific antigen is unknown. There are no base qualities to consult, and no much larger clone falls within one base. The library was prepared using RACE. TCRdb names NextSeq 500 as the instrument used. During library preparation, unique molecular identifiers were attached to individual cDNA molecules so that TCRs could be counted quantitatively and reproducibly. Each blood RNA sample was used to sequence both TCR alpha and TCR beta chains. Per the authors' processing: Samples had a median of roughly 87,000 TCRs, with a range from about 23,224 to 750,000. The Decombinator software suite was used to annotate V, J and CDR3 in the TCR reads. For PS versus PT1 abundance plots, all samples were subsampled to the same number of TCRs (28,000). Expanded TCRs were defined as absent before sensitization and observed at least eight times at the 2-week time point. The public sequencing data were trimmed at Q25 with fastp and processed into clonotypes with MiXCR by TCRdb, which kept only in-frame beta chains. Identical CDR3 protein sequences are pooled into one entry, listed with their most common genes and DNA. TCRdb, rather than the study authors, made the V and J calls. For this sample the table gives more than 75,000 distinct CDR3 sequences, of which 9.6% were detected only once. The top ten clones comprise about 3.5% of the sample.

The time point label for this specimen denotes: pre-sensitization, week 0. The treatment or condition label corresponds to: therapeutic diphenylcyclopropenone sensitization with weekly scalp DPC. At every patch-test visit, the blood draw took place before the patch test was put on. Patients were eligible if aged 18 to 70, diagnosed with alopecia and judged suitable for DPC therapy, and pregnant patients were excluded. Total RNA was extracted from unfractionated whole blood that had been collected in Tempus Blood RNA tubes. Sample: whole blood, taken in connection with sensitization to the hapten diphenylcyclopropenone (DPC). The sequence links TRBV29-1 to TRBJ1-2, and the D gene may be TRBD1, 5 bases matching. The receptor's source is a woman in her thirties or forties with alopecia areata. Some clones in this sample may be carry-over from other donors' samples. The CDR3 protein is CSVEGDYYGYTF. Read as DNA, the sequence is TGCAGCGTTGAAGGGGACTACTATGGCTACACCTTC.